The sequence of this T cell receptor beta chain was determined in a study of cytomegalovirus exposure and HLA in healthy donors. General study findings and limits: In the roughly 120 validation repertoires, about 94% of cluster scores exceeded 0, per a later analysis.

Measured with immunoSEQ multiplex PCR; TCRdb has only the in-frame clones, and not every one. The sample lists 200,000 to 250,000 clones, approximately 87% seen once, with 4.5% to 6% in the top ten. With respect to this clone: What it binds is not known.

The V segment lost 2 bases and the J segment 4 bases; nucleotides outside the gene matches: 4. The length of the CDR3 is 15 residues. Germline-derived CDR1 and CDR2 are GTSNPN and SVGIG (reference sequence). Sequencing input: PBMCs. This receptor was obtained from a woman younger than 35 in good health and CMV-seronegative. V usage is TRBV30 and J usage is TRBJ1-5, with 11 bases lining up with TRBD1. The CDR3 loop is CAWSPGQGGNQPQHF. The DNA of the CDR3 is TGTGCCTGGAGTCCGGGACAGGGGGGGAATCAGCCCCAGCATTTT.